This T cell receptor beta chain appears in the sequencing data of a study of blood T cell repertoires in COVID-19. Study background: Some COVID-19 samples were acute and others convalescent; all came from the United States, Italy and Spain. PBMCs, B-cell-depleted T cells, or T cells were the source of the cDNA or gDNA that made up the material.

Original analysis: Nucleated cell number was recorded as an estimate derived from reference gene primer amplification. The assay was immunoSEQ multiplex PCR, and TCRdb's table has in-frame clones only and misses some. V, J and clone size were drawn from that table, and D and trimming were deduced from the DNA. The sample contains over 95,000 clones, roughly 79% of which appear only once. This CDR3 is built from 14 residues. Germline V gene lookup returns CDR1 SGHTA and CDR2 FQGTGA. Trimming pared 5 bases from V and 9 bases from J, leaving 19 bases between. The chain links TRBV7-3 to TRBJ1-1; no clear D. The TCR originated in a human donor in a cohort sampled during active COVID-19. Sequencing input: peripheral blood. The CDR3 nucleotides are TGTGCCAGCAGCCAAGGAGGCCTCAGTGGGAAAGCTTTCTTT. Translation gives CASSQGGLSGKAFF.